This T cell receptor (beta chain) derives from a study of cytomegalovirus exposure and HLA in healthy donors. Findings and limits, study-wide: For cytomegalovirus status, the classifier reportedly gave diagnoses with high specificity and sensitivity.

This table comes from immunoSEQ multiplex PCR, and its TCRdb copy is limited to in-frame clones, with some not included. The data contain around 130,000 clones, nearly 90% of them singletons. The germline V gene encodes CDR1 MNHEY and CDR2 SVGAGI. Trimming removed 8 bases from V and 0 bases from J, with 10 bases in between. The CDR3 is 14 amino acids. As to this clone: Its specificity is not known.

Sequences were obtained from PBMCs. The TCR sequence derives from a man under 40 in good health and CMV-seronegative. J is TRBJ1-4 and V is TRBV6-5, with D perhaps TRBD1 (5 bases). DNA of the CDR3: TGTGCCAGCCGTAGACAGTCAACTAATGAAAAACTGTTTTTT. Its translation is CASRRQSTNEKLFF.